The rows below give T cell receptor beta chains drawn from one sample of a study of blood T cells in healthy people across ages. Each CDR3 protein is one row after TCRdb ran MiXCR on the 5' RACE reads. The sample comprises hundreds of thousands of distinct CDR3 sequences, 35% to 60% of which are singletons, and 15% to 20% rests with the top ten. Specimen: blood. Every receptor here comes from a man at least 80 years old in good health. Each CDR3 is given with its conserved first and last residue. The order of the fields is D gene, clone size, J gene, V gene, CDR3 length, CDR3 DNA, CDR3 protein. The D gene is left open where the match is weak. The listing skips clone size in some rows; elsewhere it reads once, few, many or a size class.

>TRBD1|-|TRBJ2-5|TRBV6-6|13
TGTGTCAGCAGCACGGGACAGCTCTACGAGCTGTACTTC
CVSSTGQLYELYF
>TRBD2|-|TRBJ2-3|TRBV7-2|16
TGTGCCAGCAGCTACGTGGGACGAGCGGGACGAGATACGCAGTATTTT
CASSYVGRAGRDTQYF
>-|few|TRBJ1-1|TRBV4-3|15
TGCGCCAGCAGCCGTGTTGAGGGAATGAACACTGAGGCTTTCTTT
CASSRVEGMNTEAFF
>-|many|TRBJ1-6|TRBV12-3/TRBV12-4|14
TGTGCCAGCAAAGAGGACCAAGGAAATTCACCCCTCCACTTT
CASKEDQGNSPLHF
>TRBD2|-|TRBJ2-3|TRBV9|16
TGTGCCAGCAGCGTCGGGGCTAGCGGCTTCACAGATACGCAGTATTTT
CASSVGASGFTDTQYF
>TRBD2|few|TRBJ2-3|TRBV4-2|17
TGTGCCAGCAGCCTCTCTGCCGGGACTAGCGCCACAGATACGCAGTATTTT
CASSLSAGTSATDTQYF
>TRBD1|-|TRBJ2-1|TRBV20-1|14
TGCAGTGCTAGTACCGGACAGGGAATGTGGGAGCAGTTCTTC
CSASTGQGMWEQFF
>-|-|TRBJ2-7|TRBV29-1|9
TGCAGCGTTGACGGGGAGCGGTACTTC
CSVDGERYF
>TRBD2|-|TRBJ2-7|TRBV13|15
TGTGCCAGCAGCTTTCAGACTAGCTGGGCCTACGAGCAGTACTTC
CASSFQTSWAYEQYF
>-|-|TRBJ2-5|TRBV7-2|14
TGTGCCTGCAGCAATAGCGGCCCCCAAGAGACCCAGTACTTC
CACSNSGPQETQYF
>-|-|TRBJ2-2|TRBV27|13
TGTGCCAGCAGTTTATCGGGCCGCGGGGAGCTGTTTTTT
CASSLSGRGELFF
>-|once|TRBJ2-3|TRBV27|13
TGTGCCAGCAGTCCCCTCCAATCAGATACGCAGTATTTT
CASSPLQSDTQYF
>-|-|TRBJ2-4|TRBV4-1|18
TGCGCCAGCAGCCAAGATAGGGCTAGCCCGGGGGCCAAAAACATTCAGTACTTC
CASSQDRASPGAKNIQYF
>TRBD1|-|TRBJ2-1|TRBV7-9|19
TGTGCCAGCAGCTCCGCCGGGACAGGGGATTATAGTTCCTACAATGAGCAGTTCTTC
CASSSAGTGDYSSYNEQFF
>-|few|TRBJ1-1|TRBV12-3/TRBV12-4|11
TGTGCCAGCAGTTTAGTGAGTGAAGCTTTCTTT
CASSLVSEAFF
>TRBD2|many|TRBJ2-3|TRBV7-2|15
TGTGCCAGCAGCTTAGGTGGCGGGAGAACAGATACGCAGTATTTT
CASSLGGGRTDTQYF
>TRBD1|few|TRBJ1-1|TRBV7-2|16
TGTGCCAGCAGCCAGAGACAGGGGGATAGGGGCACTGAAGCTTTCTTT
CASSQRQGDRGTEAFF
>-|once|TRBJ2-1|TRBV29-1|15
TGCAGCGTTGTGGGTTCATGGGGGAGCTCCTACGAGCAGTTCTTC
CSVVGSWGSSYEQFF
>-|few|TRBJ2-5|TRBV16|13
TGTGCCAGCAGCCAATTGGGCTTTGAGACCCAGTACTTC
CASSQLGFETQYF
>TRBD1|-|TRBJ2-1|TRBV28|16
TGTGCCAGCAGTGGGGACAGGGCGAACACCTACAATGAGCAGTTCTTC
CASSGDRANTYNEQFF
>TRBD2|many|TRBJ2-1|TRBV12-3/TRBV12-4|15
TGTGCCAGCAGTTTTGAGGGGCGGGAGCACAATGAGCAGTTCTTC
CASSFEGREHNEQFF
>TRBD2|-|TRBJ2-3|TRBV20-1|16
TGCAGTGCTAGGGCCGAGACGGGAGGGCCCATAGATACGCAGTATTTT
CSARAETGGPIDTQYF
>-|few|TRBJ1-4|TRBV20-1|12
TGCAGTGCTAGCGGAACTAATGAAAAACTGTTTTTT
CSASGTNEKLFF
>TRBD2|-|TRBJ2-5|TRBV10-3|13
TGTGCCATCAAACGGGAGGGCCAGGAGACCCAGTACTTC
CAIKREGQETQYF
>TRBD1|-|TRBJ1-2|TRBV20-1|14
TGCAGTGCTAGCTTGGTGGGACAGGTTGCTGGCTACACCTTC
CSASLVGQVAGYTF
>-|-|TRBJ2-3|TRBV7-2|14
TGTGCCAGCAGCTTACAGGGGGGGGACGGGGCGCAGTATTTT
CASSLQGGDGAQYF
>-|few|TRBJ2-7|TRBV3-1|15
TGTGCCAGCAGCCAAGTAAGGGGCGACTCCTACGAGCAGTACTTC
CASSQVRGDSYEQYF
>-|-|TRBJ2-1|TRBV11-1|14
TGTGCCAGCAGCTGGGGCAGCGGATACAATGAGCAGTTCTTC
CASSWGSGYNEQFF
>-|-|TRBJ2-1|TRBV20-1|15
TGCAGTGCTAGAAGGGTCCAGCGGGCTCCCAATGAGCAGTTCTTC
CSARRVQRAPNEQFF
>-|-|TRBJ1-1|TRBV29-1|12
TGCAGCGCCAGGTACCCAAACAGCGAAGCTTTCTTT
CSARYPNSEAFF
>-|-|TRBJ2-5|TRBV7-3|14
TGTGCCAGCAGCCAGGGCAGGGGAAGAGAGACCCAGTACTTC
CASSQGRGRETQYF